These T cell receptor beta chains were read from a single sample in a study of type 1 regulatory T cells. TCRdb reprocessed the reads with MiXCR, giving one entry per CDR3 protein. The sample consists of 25,000 or so distinct CDR3 sequences, approximately 77% of them appearing once. These TCRs are of unknown antigen specificity. Source material: cultured T cells, either the whole culture or a sorted T cell fraction (not recorded which). Receptors were obtained from a human donor in good health. Both conserved end residues are part of each CDR3. Fields, in order: clone size, J gene, D gene, V gene, CDR3 DNA, CDR3 protein. A D gene is named only where the DNA matches it firmly. The listing skips clone size in some rows; elsewhere it reads once, few, many or a size class.

abundance: NA
j_gene: TRBJ2-6
d_gene: NA
v_gene: TRBV20-1
CDR3nt: TGCAGTGCTAGGGTCTGGGTGGTGGCTGGGGCCAACGTCCTGACTTTC
CDR3aa: CSARVWVVAGANVLTF

abundance: NA
j_gene: TRBJ1-4
d_gene: NA
v_gene: TRBV3-1
CDR3nt: TGTGCCAGCAGCCGAACTAGCAGGACGGCAACGGGGGGAAAACTGTTTTTT
CDR3aa: CASSRTSRTATGGKLFF

abundance: NA
j_gene: TRBJ2-2
d_gene: NA
v_gene: TRBV19
CDR3nt: TGTGCCAGCCTCAGGGGGGCCGGGGAGCTGTTCTTT
CDR3aa: CASLRGAGELFF

abundance: few
j_gene: TRBJ2-3
d_gene: TRBD2
v_gene: TRBV20-1
CDR3nt: TGCAGTGCTAGGGGACTAGCGGGGGAAACAGATACGCAGTATTTT
CDR3aa: CSARGLAGETDTQYF

abundance: few
j_gene: TRBJ2-3
d_gene: NA
v_gene: TRBV12-3/TRBV12-4
CDR3nt: TGTGCCAGCACCAAGGTAACAGATACGCAGTATTTT
CDR3aa: CASTKVTDTQYF

abundance: NA
j_gene: TRBJ2-7
d_gene: NA
v_gene: TRBV12-3/TRBV12-4
CDR3nt: TGTGCCAGCAGTTCCCGGACAGCCTACGAGCAGTACTTC
CDR3aa: CASSSRTAYEQYF

abundance: NA
j_gene: TRBJ1-1
d_gene: NA
v_gene: TRBV12-3/TRBV12-4
CDR3nt: TGTGCCAGCAGTTTGACCGAAGGGGTTTGGGTGATGAACACTGAAGCTTTCTTT
CDR3aa: CASSLTEGVWVMNTEAFF

abundance: NA
j_gene: TRBJ1-3
d_gene: NA
v_gene: TRBV12-3/TRBV12-4
CDR3nt: TGTGCCAGCTTCTTGGGGTTGGTTCCTGGAAACACCATATATTTT
CDR3aa: CASFLGLVPGNTIYF

abundance: NA
j_gene: TRBJ2-5
d_gene: NA
v_gene: TRBV4-3
CDR3nt: TGCGCCAGCAGCCAAGAAATCTCGCAAGAGACCCAGTACTTC
CDR3aa: CASSQEISQETQYF

abundance: NA
j_gene: TRBJ2-2
d_gene: NA
v_gene: TRBV7-2
CDR3nt: TGTGCCAGCAGTCGGAGTGGTGACTCGTACACCGGGGAGCTGTTTTTT
CDR3aa: CASSRSGDSYTGELFF